The 22 T cell receptor beta chains below all came from one sample that was sequenced in a study of cytomegalovirus exposure and HLA in healthy donors. PCR used 60 Vbeta primers and 13 Jbeta primers. Generated by immunoSEQ multiplex PCR, the TCRdb table keeps only in-frame clones and is missing some. The sample records about 150,000 clones, about a tenth being singletons. Input material: PBMCs. Every receptor here comes from a male donor in good health and CMV-seronegative.

The rearrangement uses TRBV5-4 and TRBJ1-2, with a possible D match to TRBD1 (5 bases). Germline V lookup: CDR1 SGHNT, CDR2 YYREEE (reference sequence). The CDR3 is made up of 12 amino acids. V lost 6 bases, J lost 8 bases, and 14 bases lay in between. Here the CDR3 DNA reads TGTGCCAGCAACAGGCCGCCGGAGGGCTACACCTTC. Its translation is CASNRPPEGYTF.

This chain joins TRBV11-2 and TRBJ2-1, with D tentatively TRBD2 (7 bases). Germline CDR1 and CDR2: SGHAT and FQNNGV. Trimming pared 5 bases from V and 4 bases from J, leaving 12 bases between. The CDR3 covers 14 residues. This chain's CDR3 is CASSAGAEYNEQFF. For the CDR3, the DNA is TGTGCCAGCAGCGCGGGGGCAGAGTACAATGAGCAGTTCTTC.

V and J are TRBV27 and TRBJ1-1, with 8 bases fitting TRBD1. The CDR3 loop spans 14 amino acids. Germline V lookup: CDR1 MNHEY, CDR2 SMNVEV (reference sequence). V gave up 4 bases and J gave up 4 bases; unmatched junction bases: 5. CDR3 nucleotides: TGTGCCAGCAGTTCTCTTGACAGGGGCACTGAAGCTTTCTTT. It yields the protein CASSSLDRGTEAFF.

This sequence joins TRBV28 and TRBJ1-1, with D unclear. With 3 bases removed from V and 4 bases from J, the gap between germline ends came to 12 bases. CDR3 size: 14 residues. Germline V gives CDR1 MDHEN, CDR2 SYDVKM. In DNA, the CDR3 is TGTGCCAGCAGTTTGGCCGGGAAGGGCACTGAAGCTTTCTTT. Amino acid sequence: CASSLAGKGTEAFF.

This chain joins TRBV9 and TRBJ2-1; TRBD2 agrees at 10 bases. Germline values: CDR1 SGDLS, CDR2 YYNGEE. V was pared by 4 bases and J by 7 bases, with 5 bases of the junction left unmatched. The CDR3 spans 14 residues. CDR3 sequence (DNA): TGTGCCAGCAGCCGGAATAGCGGGAGGAATGAGCAGTTCTTC. It is translated as CASSRNSGRNEQFF.

This chain links TRBV4-3 with TRBJ2-1, with TRBD2 identical over 11 bases. J was trimmed by 2 bases and V by 0 bases; bases with no gene match: 9. The CDR3 sequence is 19 residues long. Germline-derived CDR1 and CDR2 are LGHNA and YSLEER. CDR3 sequence reads: CASSQDYAPGLAAYNEQFF. In nucleotides, the CDR3 is TGCGCCAGCAGCCAAGACTATGCACCGGGACTAGCGGCCTACAATGAGCAGTTCTTC.

In regard to this clone: The final CDR3 position lacks the conserved phenylalanine or tryptophan, pointing to a likely read error. Because the CDR3's place on the DNA is in doubt, the DNA is left out and the CDR3 is given as listed by TCRdb. The chain carries TRBV13 and TRBJ1-6; the table's D call, TRBD1, has no DNA check behind it. The germline CDR1 and CDR2 sequences are PRHDT and FYEKMQ (reference sequence). Termini included, the CDR3 measures 15 amino acids. CDR3 amino acids: CASSARDRMNSPIHL.

The rearrangement links TRBV4-3 to TRBJ2-7; 9 bases fit TRBD1. V lost 1 base, J lost 6 bases, and 16 bases stayed unmatched. The CDR3 totals 18 residues. Looked up from germline, CDR1 is LGHNA and CDR2 is YSLEER. CDR3 nucleotide sequence: TGCGCCAGCAGCCAAGTCATCGATCTACAGGGGGCGGGAAGCGAGCAGTACTTC. Encoded protein: CASSQVIDLQGAGSEQYF.

The table lists this clone with a few counts. The rearrangement joins TRBV27 to TRBJ2-1, with D tentatively TRBD1 (5 bases). Trimming shortened V by 4 bases and J by 7 bases, and 11 bases separated the two germline ends. Per germline, CDR1 MNHEY and CDR2 SMNVEV (reference sequence). The CDR3 is 13 residues long. Here the CDR3 DNA reads TGTGCCAGCAGTTGGACAATCCGGAATGAGCAGTTCTTC. Translated, it gives CASSWTIRNEQFF.

This clone has a handful of counts. The J gene is TRBJ2-7, the V gene TRBV29-1; TRBD1 matches 7 bases. V gave up 7 bases and J gave up 0 bases; unmatched junction bases: 6. Per the germline V gene, CDR1 is SQVTM and CDR2 is ANQGSEA. This CDR3 comprises 13 residues. As DNA, the CDR3 is TGCAGCGCCCGATCAGGGGGCTCCTACGAGCAGTACTTC. Translating gives CSARSGGSYEQYF.

The V and J genes are TRBV10-2 and TRBJ2-4; D may be TRBD2 (6 bases). V lost 6 bases, J lost 3 bases, and 9 bases lay in between. Germline V gives CDR1 WSHSY, CDR2 SAAADI. The CDR3 is 13 amino acids. The CDR3 spells CASSGSGKNIQYF. CDR3 in DNA: TGCGCCAGCAGCGGGAGCGGCAAAAACATTCAGTACTTC.

This clone has just a few counts. V gene TRBV5-6 combines with J gene TRBJ2-3, with 8 bases lining up with TRBD2. Trimming took 2 bases from V and 6 from J; bases not matched to a gene: 5. The CDR3 consists of 14 residues. Germline loops: CDR1 SGHDT, CDR2 YYEEEE. The CDR3 nucleotides read TGTGCCAGCAGCTTTGGCGGGGGGAAGGATACGCAGTATTTT. Translating gives CASSFGGGKDTQYF.

This clone occurred a few times. The chain employs TRBV6-5 and TRBJ1-2, with TRBD1 as a possible D gene (5 bases). Germline V gives CDR1 MNHEY, CDR2 SVGAGI. The CDR3 is 12 amino acids. V lost 5 bases and J lost 2, with 6 bases in between. Written as DNA, the CDR3 is TGTGCCAGCAGTGGACAAAACTATGGCTACACCTTC. This encodes CASSGQNYGYTF.

The chain uses TRBV18 and TRBJ1-2; D is possibly TRBD1 (5 bases). CDR1 is KGHSH, CDR2 LQKENI, per germline. The germline V and J ends were trimmed by 4 bases and 3 bases, with 21 bases remaining between them. The CDR3 contains 17 residues. For the CDR3, the DNA is TGTGCCAGCTCACTAAACCTAGACGACAGAGACTACTATGGCTACACCTTC. Amino acid sequence: CASSLNLDDRDYYGYTF. The entire variable domain, with the rest obtained from reference TRBV18 and TRBJ1-2, is as follows: NAGVMQNPRHLVRRRGQEARLRCSPMKGHSHVYWYRQLPEEGLKFMVYLQKENIIDESGMPKERFSAEFPKEGPSILRIQQVVRGDSAAYFCASSLNLDDRDYYGYTFGSGTRLTVV.

The chain links TRBV4-3 to TRBJ2-7; a possible D gene is TRBD2 (6 bases). The CDR3 totals 16 residues. V was trimmed by 4 bases and J by 4 bases, leaving 20 bases between them. The germline V gene has CDR1 LGHNA and CDR2 YSLEER. This CDR3 is CASSPSADGGLYEQYF. CDR3 DNA sequence: TGCGCCAGCAGCCCCAGTGCGGACGGGGGACTTTACGAGCAGTACTTC.

The chain recombines TRBV7-3 with TRBJ2-3, with TRBD2 as a possible D gene (6 bases). The CDR3 runs 15 residues. The germline V gene encodes CDR1 SGHTA and CDR2 FQGTGA. V lost 5 bases to trimming and J lost 2 bases, with 14 bases between them. The CDR3 region is CASSDGSSNTDTQYF. CDR3 sequence (DNA): TGTGCCAGCAGCGACGGGAGTTCTAACACAGATACGCAGTATTTT.

The chain combines TRBV5-1 with TRBJ2-3; D is undetermined. This CDR3 spans 13 amino acids. Germline CDR1 is SGHRS and CDR2 is YFSETQ. With 6 bases removed from V and 0 bases from J, the gap between germline ends came to 8 bases. Here the CDR3 reads CASTPGSTDTQYF. CDR3 in DNA: TGCGCCAGCACCCCCGGGAGCACAGATACGCAGTATTTT.

The J gene is TRBJ2-3, the V gene TRBV28, with TRBD2 as a possible D gene (6 bases). Trimming removed 3 bases at V and 1 base at J, with 11 bases between. CDR3 size: 15 residues. Germline assignment: CDR1 MDHEN and CDR2 SYDVKM. The CDR3 DNA reads as TGTGCCAGCAGTTTGTGGGGCGGGGGCACAGATACGCAGTATTTT. Protein product: CASSLWGGGTDTQYF.

The chain joins TRBV5-4 to TRBJ2-7; TRBD1 aligns across 9 bases. Germline V gene lookup returns CDR1 SGHNT and CDR2 YYREEE (reference sequence). With 4 bases clipped from V and 7 bases from J, the junction kept 6 bases outside the gene matches. The CDR3 has 13 residues. CDR3 nucleotide sequence: TGTGCCAGCAGCCGGGGACAGGGCGGGGAGCAGTACTTC. It is translated as CASSRGQGGEQYF.

This clone was observed a handful of times. The chain joins TRBV6-5 to TRBJ1-6, with a possible D match to TRBD1 (5 bases). The CDR3 consists of 13 residues. V lost 0 bases and J 8 bases, leaving 5 bases between the germline ends. Per the germline V gene, CDR1 is MNHEY and CDR2 is SVGAGI. The CDR3 coding sequence is TGTGCCAGCAGTTACTCAGGGGATTCACCCCTCCACTTT. This translates into CASSYSGDSPLHF.

This chain links TRBV4-2 with TRBJ2-5, with D unclear. Trimming stripped 0 bases from V and 2 bases from J, with 10 bases between. The length of the CDR3 is 15 residues. Germline V CDR1 and CDR2: LGHNA, YNFKEQ. The CDR3 is CASSQDGTKQETQYF. In nucleotides, the CDR3 is TGTGCCAGCAGCCAAGATGGCACCAAACAAGAGACCCAGTACTTC.

V and J are TRBV14 and TRBJ2-5; D perhaps matches TRBD1 (5 bases). Germline CDR1 and CDR2: SGHDN and FVKESK. Trimming took 1 base from V and 5 from J, leaving 8 bases between them. The CDR3 loop spans 13 amino acids. In DNA, the CDR3 is TGTGCCAGCAGCCAAGGACAGTTGGAGACCCAGTACTTC. This encodes CASSQGQLETQYF. The complete variable domain, with remaining parts taken from reference TRBV14 and TRBJ2-5, reads EAGVTQFPSHSVIEKGQTVTLRCDPISGHDNLYWYRRVMGKEIKFLLHFVKESKQDESGMPNNRFLAERTGGTYSTLKVQPAELEDSGVYFCASSQGQLETQYFGPGTRLLVL.